This T cell receptor (beta chain) came from a study of cytomegalovirus exposure and HLA in healthy donors. Germline V gives CDR1 SGHDN, CDR2 FVKESK. V lost 4 bases and J 0 bases, leaving 8 bases between the germline ends. CDR3 length equals 14 residues. The PCR was carried out with 60 Vbeta primers and 13 Jbeta primers. The protocol was immunoSEQ multiplex PCR, while the TCRdb copy is restricted to in-frame clones and leaves out a portion. The top ten clones hold under 2% of a sample with around 150,000 clones, 81% of them seen once. This TCR came from a woman aged 18-29 years in good health and CMV-seronegative. The rearrangement joins TRBV14 to TRBJ2-3; D is perhaps TRBD2 (5 bases). The specimen was PBMCs. As DNA, the CDR3 is TGTGCCAGCAGCCCGGGCGGGAGCACAGATACGCAGTATTTT. It specifies CASSPGGSTDTQYF.